These 23 T cell receptor beta chains were sequenced from one sample in a study of blood T cell repertoires in COVID-19. The repertoire was sequenced with immunoSEQ multiplex PCR; TCRdb's copy has only in-frame clones and lacks some. The table lists 110,000 to 150,000 clones, about four fifths of them singletons, with roughly 1.5% in the top ten. The sequenced sample consisted of peripheral blood. The receptors shown here come from a human donor in a cohort sampled during active COVID-19.

This chain uses TRBV7-8 with TRBJ2-1, with 10 bases that match TRBD1. Germline V gene lookup returns CDR1 SGHVS and CDR2 FQNEAQ. The CDR3 has 18 residues. J gave up 3 bases and V 3 bases, and 11 bases lay outside the gene matches. CDR3 in amino acids: CASSFPGQGISGYNEQFF. The CDR3 nucleotides read TGTGCCAGCAGCTTCCCGGGACAGGGGATCTCGGGCTACAATGAGCAGTTCTTC.

The chain recombines TRBV30 with TRBJ1-2, with TRBD1 identical over 7 bases. J was trimmed by 6 bases and V by 2 bases; bases with no gene match: 6. CDR1 is GTSNPN and CDR2 is SVGIG in the germline V gene (reference sequence). The CDR3 is 13 residues long. This CDR3 is CAWSYGTEDGYTF. The CDR3 DNA reads TGTGCCTGGAGTTATGGGACAGAGGATGGCTACACCTTC. The full variable domain, in which reference TRBV30 and TRBJ1-2 provide the parts outside the CDR3, is SQTIHQWPATLVQPVGSPLSLECTVEGTSNPNLYWYRQAAGRGLQLLFYSVGIGQISSEVPQNLSASRPQDRQFILSSKKLLLSDSGFYLCAWSYGTEDGYTFGSGTRLTVV.

This chain links TRBV19 with TRBJ2-1; perhaps TRBD2 as D (6 bases). Trimming left V 6 bases short and J 2 bases short, with 8 bases between. Per germline, CDR1 LNHDA and CDR2 SQIVND (reference sequence). The CDR3 loop spans 13 amino acids. In nucleotides, the CDR3 is TGTGCCAGTAGCGGGAGTACCTACAATGAGCAGTTCTTC. Translated, it gives CASSGSTYNEQFF. Variable domain in full (rest from reference TRBV19 and TRBJ2-1): DGGITQSPKYLFRKEGQNVTLSCEQNLNHDAMYWYRQDPGQGLRLIYYSQIVNDFQKGDIAEGYSVSREKKESFPLTVTSAQKNPTAFYLCASSGSTYNEQFFGPGTRLTVL.

The chain recombines TRBV6-6 with TRBJ2-1; D call uncertain. Deletions cut 0 bases from V and 10 bases from J, with 19 bases between. Germline values: CDR1 MNHNY, CDR2 SVGAGI (reference sequence). This CDR3 is 16 amino acids long. The CDR3 protein is CASSYSTRNAPGEQFF. The CDR3 nucleotides are TGTGCCAGCAGTTACTCGACAAGAAACGCCCCAGGCGAGCAGTTCTTC.

The CDR3 protein is CASSFPGLANAANEQFF. For the CDR3, the DNA is TGTGCCAGCAGTTTCCCGGGACTAGCAAATGCGGCCAATGAGCAGTTCTTC. The rearrangement links TRBV27 to TRBJ2-1, with 9 bases fitting TRBD2. The CDR3 totals 17 residues. Germline CDR1 reads MNHEY; CDR2 reads SMNVEV (reference sequence). Trimming cost V 3 bases and J 6 bases; bases outside gene matches: 12.

The chain's CDR3 is CASSIDLAGEDEQFF. CDR3 nucleotides: TGTGCCAGTAGTATAGATCTAGCGGGGGAGGATGAGCAGTTCTTC. The V call is TRBV19, the J call TRBJ2-1, with TRBD2 matching 10 bases. The CDR3 covers 15 residues. The J segment lost 8 bases and the V segment lost 0 bases, leaving 4 bases of the junction unmatched. Germline V lookup: CDR1 LNHDA, CDR2 SQIVND (reference sequence). Based on the CDR3 plus reference TRBV19 and TRBJ2-1, the full variable domain is DGGITQSPKYLFRKEGQNVTLSCEQNLNHDAMYWYRQDPGQGLRLIYYSQIVNDFQKGDIAEGYSVSREKKESFPLTVTSAQKNPTAFYLCASSIDLAGEDEQFFGPGTRLTVL.

This clone was seen just once. The chain links TRBV19 to TRBJ2-1; 9 positions agree with TRBD1. Germline assignment: CDR1 LNHDA and CDR2 SQIVND (reference sequence). The CDR3 covers 13 residues. V was pared by 6 bases and J by 8 bases, with 5 bases of the junction left unmatched. CDR3 nucleotide sequence: TGTGCCAGTAGCCCGGGACAGGGCGATGAGCAGTTCTTC. It specifies CASSPGQGDEQFF.

The genes are TRBV7-9 and TRBJ1-2; weak D call: TRBD1 (5 bases). The V gene lost 5 bases and the J gene lost 4 bases, with 14 bases spanning the gap. The CDR3 has 14 amino acids. Germline-derived CDR1 and CDR2 are SEHNR and FQNEAQ (reference sequence). CDR3 sequence (DNA): TGTGCCAGCAGCCCACGGCAGGGTCTCTATGGCTACACCTTC. Its protein is CASSPRQGLYGYTF.

CDR3 protein: CATSSTQGRQPQHF. The CDR3 DNA is TGTGCCACCAGCAGTACACAGGGTCGTCAGCCCCAGCATTTT. The rearrangement links TRBV15 to TRBJ1-5; D perhaps matches TRBD1 (6 bases). Per the germline V gene, CDR1 is LNHNV and CDR2 is YYDKDF (reference sequence). The CDR3 is 14 residues long. Trimming took off 3 bases at V and 6 bases at J, with 12 bases between the two ends.

V and J are TRBV10-3 and TRBJ1-5; 7 bases agree with TRBD1. J gave up 7 bases and V 1 base, and 10 bases lay outside the gene matches. Germline CDR1 ENHRY, CDR2 SYGVKD. The CDR3 spans 16 residues. The CDR3 DNA sequence: TGTGCCATCAGTGAGTACTCGACAGGGCAAAGCCAGCCCCAGCATTTT. It translates to CAISEYSTGQSQPQHF.

The chain is built from TRBV6-1 and TRBJ1-2, with D perhaps TRBD1 (5 bases). CDR3 length equals 14 residues. Per the germline V gene, CDR1 is MNHNS and CDR2 is SASEGT. The germline V and J ends were trimmed by 2 bases and 6 bases, with 13 bases remaining between them. CDR3 nucleotide sequence: TGTGCCAGCAGTGAATTGGCCAGGGTTGATGGCTACACCTTC. It is translated as CASSELARVDGYTF.

This CDR3 reads CASSQGTGGLWRGQPQHF. In DNA form, the CDR3 reads TGCGCCAGCAGTCAAGGTACAGGGGGGCTCTGGCGGGGACAGCCCCAGCATTTT. The rearrangement joins TRBV23-1 to TRBJ1-5; 8 bases map to TRBD1. TRBV23-1 has ORF status, its function being uncertain. The CDR3 covers 18 residues. With V trimmed by 2 bases and J by 7 bases, 16 bases remained unmatched.

The CDR3 loop is CASSPWRGLYNEQFF. CDR3 DNA sequence: TGTGCCAGCAGCCCTTGGCGGGGGTTATACAATGAGCAGTTCTTC. This chain connects TRBV7-9 to TRBJ2-1, with TRBD2 identical over 7 bases. V dropped 5 bases and J dropped 4; count of bases not matched to a gene: 8. Germline CDR1 and CDR2: SEHNR and FQNEAQ (reference sequence). This CDR3 is built from 15 residues.

The chain carries TRBV9 and TRBJ2-5, with D tentatively TRBD2 (6 bases). The germline V gene encodes CDR1 SGDLS and CDR2 YYNGEE. V was shortened by 3 bases and J by 5 bases, with 17 bases between the two germline ends. The CDR3 is made up of 15 amino acids. CDR3 residues: CASSAVPGALETQYF. Here the CDR3 DNA reads TGTGCCAGCAGCGCGGTACCGGGAGCTCTGGAGACCCAGTACTTC.

The V gene is TRBV18, the J gene TRBJ2-1; 7 nucleotides match TRBD2. V lost 6 bases and J lost 10; bases outside the gene matches: 15. The length of the CDR3 is 15 residues. Germline V gene sequence: CDR1 KGHSH, CDR2 LQKENI. The DNA of the CDR3 is TGTGCCAGCTCTGATTGGGAGGGCCGCAGCAGCGAGCAGTTCTTC. Its translation is CASSDWEGRSSEQFF.

The chain uses TRBV18 and TRBJ2-7; 13 bases agree with TRBD2. The CDR3 length is 15 residues. Trimming at V came to 3 bases and at J to 3 bases, leaving 2 bases not matched to a gene. Germline V gene data show CDR1 as KGHSH and CDR2 as LQKENI. CDR3 residues: CASSPGTSGNYEQYF. In nucleotides, the CDR3 is TGTGCCAGCTCACCGGGGACTAGCGGGAACTACGAGCAGTACTTC.

V and J are TRBV28 and TRBJ1-3, with D perhaps TRBD1 (6 bases). The length of the CDR3 is 17 residues. V was clipped by 7 bases and J by 0 bases, with 19 bases between them. Looked up from germline, CDR1 is MDHEN and CDR2 is SYDVKM. The CDR3 nucleotides are TGTGCCAGCACCCTCCGAGGGGGAAGGGGCTCTGGAAACACCATATATTTT. Protein: CASTLRGGRGSGNTIYF.

The chain couples TRBV4-1 to TRBJ1-6; D unresolved. The CDR3 totals 16 residues. V lost 0 bases, J lost 6 bases, and 12 bases lay in between. Germline values: CDR1 MGHRA, CDR2 YSYEKL. The CDR3 sequence: CASSQDPFPSNSPLHF. DNA for the CDR3: TGCGCCAGCAGCCAAGATCCGTTCCCGTCTAATTCACCCCTCCACTTT.

The chain couples TRBV24-1 to TRBJ2-5; no clear D gene. CDR1 KGHDR and CDR2 SFDVKD come from the germline V gene. The CDR3 is made up of 13 amino acids. V lost 4 bases and J 4 bases, leaving 9 bases between the germline ends. The CDR3 DNA is TGTGCCACCAGTGACGGTTCGGGAGAGACCCAGTACTTC. This sequence encodes CATSDGSGETQYF.

The rearrangement links TRBV28 to TRBJ1-5; D is uncertain. The CDR3 extends over 13 amino acids. CDR1 MDHEN and CDR2 SYDVKM come from the germline V gene. V dropped 5 bases and J dropped 7 bases, with 12 bases sitting between them. The CDR3 spells CASSIEAGQPQHF. CDR3 sequence (DNA): TGTGCCAGCAGTATAGAGGCCGGCCAGCCCCAGCATTTT.

This chain connects TRBV5-6 to TRBJ2-7; TRBD2 agrees at 13 bases. V was pared by 1 base and J by 3 bases, with 7 bases of the junction left unmatched. Germline V gives CDR1 SGHDT, CDR2 YYEEEE. The CDR3 is 17 residues long. This chain's CDR3 is CASSLLLAGGKIYEQYF. The CDR3 coding sequence is TGTGCCAGCAGCTTGTTACTAGCGGGAGGGAAAATCTACGAGCAGTACTTC.

The chain carries TRBV3-1 (or the pseudogene TRBV3-2) and TRBJ2-3; 9 positions match TRBD2. V lost 6 bases and J lost 5; bases outside the gene matches: 6. Germline V gives CDR1 LGHDT, CDR2 YNNKEL (reference sequence). This CDR3 contains 14 residues. In nucleotides, the CDR3 is TGTGCCAGCAGTGAGCGGGAGGAGGTAGATACGCAGTATTTT. Its protein is CASSEREEVDTQYF.

V is TRBV28 and J is TRBJ2-3, with 11 bases matching TRBD2. Trimming cost V 5 bases and J 8 bases; bases outside gene matches: 9. There are 15 residues in the CDR3. CDR1 is MDHEN, CDR2 SYDVKM, per germline. The CDR3: CASSRASGGQGTQYF. In DNA, the CDR3 is TGTGCCAGCAGTCGGGCTAGCGGGGGGCAGGGTACGCAGTATTTT.